The source of this T cell receptor beta chain is a study of blood T cells in healthy people across ages. Germline assignment: CDR1 SQVTM and CDR2 ANQGSEA. The V end lost 4 bases, the J end lost 8 bases, and 9 bases lay between the germline ends. There are 11 residues in the CDR3. Primed by a sample-barcoded 5' primer and a J-beta primer mix, a second PCR proceeded for roughly 7 to 12 cycles. One entry per CDR3 protein results from TCRdb running MiXCR on the 5' RACE reads. The sample has 790,000 or so distinct CDR3 sequences, 46% seen once; the top ten hold 15% to 20%. The receptor was isolated from a man older than 75 in good health. The chain uses TRBV29-1 and TRBJ2-1; D call uncertain. Sequencing was carried out using blood. CDR3 bases: TGCAGCGTTGCTTCAATCGATGAGCAGTTCTTC. This encodes CSVASIDEQFF.